This entry lists 31 T cell receptor beta chains sequenced from one sample in a study of tumor-infiltrating lymphocytes in oesophageal squamous cell carcinoma. TCRdb re-analysed the PCR reads in MiXCR, keeping a single row per CDR3 protein. The profile shows some 17,000 distinct CDR3 sequences, around 48% of them singletons. Sequencing used normal esophageal tissue next to the tumor. The receptor source for this set is a female donor with esophageal squamous cell carcinoma.

Concerning this clonotype: Mismatch with germline at one junction end may stem from a read error. The J gene is TRBJ2-3, the V gene TRBV7-2; the match to TRBD2 covers 13 bases. CDR3 length: 13 amino acids. Per germline, CDR1 SGHTA and CDR2 FQGNSA. The CDR3 reads CASSLATSGGSYF. The CDR3 nucleotides are TGTGCCAGCAGCCTAGCGACTAGCGGGGGGTCGTATTTT.

The gene calls are TRBV7-2 and TRBJ2-5; TRBD1 might be the D (6 bases). V was shortened by 7 bases and J by 7 bases, with 13 bases between the two germline ends. Germline CDR1 and CDR2: SGHTA and FQGNSA. The CDR3 totals 12 residues. CDR3 in DNA: TGTGCCAGCACCCTCTTAGGGGGGACCCAGTACTTC. Amino acid sequence: CASTLLGGTQYF.

This clonotype has just a few counts. Its ends do not fully match the called genes, so a read error is possible. V is TRBV7-6 and J is TRBJ1-1; possibly TRBD1 for D (5 bases). This CDR3 region has 13 residues. CDR1 and CDR2 from the germline V gene are SGHVS and FNYEAQ. CDR3 coding DNA: TGTGCTAGCAGCCCCGGAGGGGCAGGGGAAGCTTTCTTT. It yields the protein CASSPGGAGEAFF.

Judged by abundance, this clonotype is large (0.1 to 1%). The chain carries TRBV7-9 and TRBJ2-5, with D perhaps matching TRBD2 (6 bases). The V end was cut by 6 bases, the J end by 4 bases, with 18 bases between. The CDR3 sequence is 15 residues long. Germline CDR1 is SEHNR and CDR2 is FQNEAQ (reference sequence). As DNA, the CDR3 is TGTGCCAGCAGTCCCACCGGTGGGGGAGGAGAGACCCAGTACTTC. Protein product: CASSPTGGGGETQYF.

There are many counts of this clonotype. V gene TRBV9 combines with J gene TRBJ2-1; D gene unclear. The V gene's germline CDR1 is SGDLS and CDR2 YYNGEE. The CDR3 has 13 residues. V was shortened by 0 bases and J by 6 bases, with 7 bases between the two germline ends. CDR3 sequence: CASSVGDGNEQFF. As DNA, the CDR3 is TGTGCCAGCAGCGTAGGCGACGGCAATGAGCAGTTCTTC.

With regard to this clonotype: The germline gene is not matched at one end of the junction; a read error may be the cause. The V gene is TRBV7-9, the J gene TRBJ2-2, with 7 positions matching TRBD1. Germline V lookup: CDR1 SEHNR, CDR2 FQNEAQ (reference sequence). The CDR3 loop spans 18 amino acids. DNA for the CDR3: TGTGTCAGCAGCTTAATGCGCGGAGACAGGGCCCACACCGGGGAGCTGTTTTTT. Amino acids: CVSSLMRGDRAHTGELFF.

This clonotype has ten or more counts. It may be a read error: a sequence one base away is much more abundant. J is TRBJ2-7 and V is TRBV7-3; D might be TRBD1 (6 bases). The CDR3 spans 15 residues. Germline V gives CDR1 SGHTA, CDR2 FQGTGA. Trimming removed 5 bases from V and 7 bases from J, with 21 bases in between. CDR3 nucleotides: TGTGCCAGCAGCGGATGGCCAGGGGAGTACAATGAGCAGTACTTC. It yields the protein CASSGWPGEYNEQYF.

V is TRBV7-2 and J is TRBJ2-7, with D hard to call. Looked up from germline, CDR1 is SGHTA and CDR2 is FQGNSA. The germline V and J ends were trimmed by 2 bases and 2 bases, with 4 bases remaining between them. CDR3 size: 12 residues. The DNA of the CDR3 is TGTGCCAGCAGCTTAACTCCCTACGAGCAGTACTTC. This codes for CASSLTPYEQYF.

The chain employs TRBV6-1 and TRBJ2-1; 8 nucleotides agree with TRBD2. CDR3 length: 14 amino acids. The J segment lost 7 bases and the V segment lost 7 bases, leaving 9 bases of the junction unmatched. Germline V lookup: CDR1 MNHNS, CDR2 SASEGT. CDR3 in amino acids: CASTRIAGYNEQFF. CDR3 nucleotide sequence: TGTGCCAGCACCCGAATAGCGGGATATAATGAGCAGTTCTTC.

J is TRBJ2-1 and V is TRBV7-2, with D maybe TRBD1 (6 bases). The tail of the sequence fits TRBJ2-5 better, so the J call may be wrong. This CDR3 region has 14 residues. CDR1 and CDR2 (germline): SGHTA, FQGNSA. CDR3 nucleotides: TGTGCCAGCAGCAAACAGGGAGCCGGATGGGCCCAGTACTTC. Residues: CASSKQGAGWAQYF.

This clonotype was observed once. This chain uses TRBV25-1 with TRBJ2-4, with 7 bases that match TRBD1. The CDR3 loop spans 12 amino acids. Germline V gives CDR1 MGHDK, CDR2 SYGVNS. The trim removed 8 bases at V and 7 bases at J, leaving 5 bases unmatched. The CDR3 protein is CASALTGNIQYF. The CDR3 coding sequence is TGTGCCAGCGCCCTGACAGGGAACATTCAGTACTTC.

Remarks on this clonotype: Sequence at one end of the junction differs from germline and may be a read error. The rearrangement uses TRBV7-6 and TRBJ2-3; D is possibly TRBD1 (6 bases). CDR1 SGHVS and CDR2 FNYEAQ come from the germline V gene. This CDR3 is built from 17 residues. CDR3 nucleotide sequence: TGTGCCAGCAGCCCTGACAGGATCCCTTCCAAAACAGGTACGCAGTATTTT. Protein sequence: CASSPDRIPSKTGTQYF.

The chain couples TRBV6-6 to TRBJ2-6; TRBD1 agrees at 9 bases. The V segment lost 5 bases and the J segment 13 bases; nucleotides outside the gene matches: 6. The length of the CDR3 is 13 residues. In germline, CDR1 is MNHNY, CDR2 SVGAGI (reference sequence). CDR3 loop: CASSADRGGVLTF. The CDR3 nucleotides are TGTGCCAGCAGTGCGGACAGGGGTGGGGTCCTGACTTTC.

In nucleotides, the CDR3 is TGTGCCAGCAGAGCACCCCGGAGTGGGGCCAACGTCCTGACTTTC. Its protein product is CASRAPRSGANVLTF. The chain has TRBV6-1 and TRBJ2-6; D call uncertain. Germline V gives CDR1 MNHNS, CDR2 SASEGT. V dropped 6 bases and J dropped 3 bases, with 12 bases sitting between them. This CDR3 region has 15 residues.

The rearrangement uses TRBV11-2 and TRBJ1-1; no reliable D call. Germline values: CDR1 SGHAT, CDR2 FQNNGV. Between the trimmed V and J ends, which lost 3 bases and 1 base, there was a span of 3 bases. This CDR3 region has 12 residues. Here the CDR3 DNA reads TGTGCCAGCAGCTTTGCGAACACTGAAGCTTTCTTT. Translated: CASSFANTEAFF. The full variable domain, its missing parts supplied by reference TRBV11-2 and TRBJ1-1, is EAGVAQSPRYKIIEKRQSVAFWCNPISGHATLYWYQQILGQGPKLLIQFQNNGVVDDSQLPKDRFSAERLKGVDSTLKIQPAKLEDSAVYLCASSFANTEAFFGQGTRLTVV.

The V call is TRBV12-3 or TRBV12-4, the J call TRBJ2-7, with TRBD1 matching over 9 bases. The CDR3 totals 15 residues. V dropped 6 bases and J dropped 6; count of bases not matched to a gene: 12. The CDR3 nucleotides are TGTGCCAGCAGGCAAACGTCCGGGACAGGGTTCGAGCAGTACTTC. It is translated as CASRQTSGTGFEQYF.

This chain links TRBV27 with TRBJ1-1; 8 bases map to TRBD1. CDR3 length equals 15 residues. The V segment lost 2 bases and the J segment 4 bases; nucleotides outside the gene matches: 6. Germline-derived CDR1 and CDR2 are MNHEY and SMNVEV (reference sequence). In DNA, the CDR3 is TGTGCCAGCAGTTTAAGGTGGCAGGGGGCCACTGAAGCTTTCTTT. It encodes CASSLRWQGATEAFF.

The chain joins TRBV28 to TRBJ2-1; tentatively, D is TRBD1 or TRBD2 (5 bases each). CDR1 is MDHEN and CDR2 is SYDVKM in the germline V gene. CDR3 length equals 16 residues. Trimming shortened V by 8 bases and J by 1 base, and 18 bases separated the two germline ends. The CDR3 here is CASLRGVYRSYNEQFF. The CDR3 DNA reads as TGTGCCAGCCTCAGAGGGGTATATCGTTCCTACAATGAGCAGTTCTTC.

The chain carries TRBV7-6 and TRBJ2-7; 9 bases are shared with TRBD2. The J call may not be correct, given that the DNA end is closer to TRBJ2-1. The CDR3 spans 15 residues. Germline CDR1 is SGHVS and CDR2 is FNYEAQ. DNA for the CDR3: TGTGCCAGCAGCTTAGAGGCGGGAGGGTACAATGAGCAGTTCTTC. It translates to CASSLEAGGYNEQFF.

The chain recombines TRBV7-2 with TRBJ1-1; TRBD2 matches at 16 bases. The J call is uncertain, as TRBJ2-3 better fits the DNA end. The V gene's germline CDR1 is SGHTA and CDR2 FQGNSA. This CDR3 is 18 amino acids long. The CDR3 protein is CASSSAGGLAGGRYEQYF. Here the CDR3 DNA reads TGTGCCAGCAGCTCCGCAGGGGGACTAGCGGGAGGGAGGTACGAGCAGTATTTT.

About this clonotype: It may be a read error: a sequence one base away is much more abundant. The chain carries TRBV4-3 and TRBJ2-5, with D perhaps given as TRBD1 or TRBD2 (6 bases each). The J call may be faulty, since TRBJ2-1 better matches the DNA end. There are 14 residues in the CDR3. Germline V gene lookup returns CDR1 LGHNA and CDR2 YSLEER. The CDR3 DNA is TGCGCCAGCAGCCAAGATTGGGGGGCGGAGACCCAGTTCTTC. Translating it yields CASSQDWGAETQFF.

In its sample, this clonotype was seen many times. The final CDR3 position lacks the conserved phenylalanine or tryptophan, pointing to a likely read error. The limits of the CDR3 on the DNA are not certain, so only TCRdb's listed CDR3 is given. The rearrangement links TRBV7-3 to TRBJ1-2. CDR1 and CDR2 from the germline V gene are SGHTA and FQGTGA. The CDR3 is 10 residues long, ends included. This chain's CDR3 is CASSVPTTSG.

Only a few counts were recorded for this clonotype. The rearrangement joins TRBV7-6 to TRBJ2-5, with no clear D. The J call could be wrong; TRBJ2-1 is a better fit for the DNA end. CDR1 SGHVS and CDR2 FNYEAQ come from the germline V gene. The CDR3 runs to 14 residues. DNA for the CDR3: TGTGCCAGCAGCTTAGCGGGAAAGGTCAATGAGCAGTTCTTC. This translates into CASSLAGKVNEQFF.

The genes are TRBV7-2 and TRBJ2-3; D perhaps matches TRBD2 (6 bases). This CDR3 has 14 amino acids. The germline CDR1 and CDR2 sequences are SGHTA and FQGNSA. Trimming removed 9 bases from V and 0 bases from J, with 13 bases in between. The CDR3 here is CASSRGASTDTQYF. The CDR3 bases are TGTGCCAGTTCCCGCGGGGCTAGCACAGATACGCAGTATTTT. Filled out from reference TRBV7-2 and TRBJ2-3, the complete variable domain reads GAGVSQSPSNKVTEKGKDVELRCDPISGHTALYWYRQSLGQGLEFLIYFQGNSAPDKSGLPSDRFSAERTGGSVSTLTIQRTQQEDSAVYLCASSRGASTDTQYFGPGTRLTVL.

This clonotype was seen more than once but under ten times. J is TRBJ2-1 and V is TRBV19; the D is unclear. V dropped 3 bases and J dropped 10 bases, with 7 bases sitting between them. Germline assignment: CDR1 LNHDA and CDR2 SQIVND (reference sequence). This CDR3 comprises 11 residues. This CDR3 is CASSMDVEQFF. CDR3 sequence (DNA): TGTGCCAGTAGTATGGATGTAGAGCAGTTCTTC.

This clonotype has only a few counts. The rearrangement uses TRBV7-4 and TRBJ2-5; 8 bases match TRBD2. The CDR3 consists of 16 residues. Germline CDR1 SGHVT, CDR2 SQSDAQ. Trimming took 2 bases from V and 5 from J; bases not matched to a gene: 10. Here the CDR3 reads CASSLTSGLASETQYF. In DNA, the CDR3 is TGTGCCAGCAGCTTAACTTCCGGACTAGCTAGCGAGACCCAGTACTTC.

The table lists this clonotype with a few counts. The chain links TRBV7-2 to TRBJ1-2; D call uncertain. V lost 6 bases and J lost 4, with 12 bases in between. The CDR3 is made up of 13 amino acids. Germline V gene sequence: CDR1 SGHTA, CDR2 FQGNSA. For the CDR3, the DNA is TGTGCCAGCAGTCCCGACGGATTCTATGGCTACACCTTC. As protein: CASSPDGFYGYTF.

A word on this clonotype: One end of the junction is discordant with germline, which a read error may explain. The chain recombines TRBV5-8 with TRBJ2-3, with D tentatively TRBD1 (5 bases). This CDR3 comprises 15 residues. Germline V gene data show CDR1 as SGHTS and CDR2 as YDEGEE. In DNA, the CDR3 is TGTGCCAGCAGCTTGGGAACAGGATATAATTCACCCCTCCACTTC. It specifies CASSLGTGYNSPLHF.

A remark on this clonotype: A much bigger clone sits one base away, suggesting this may be a read error. This chain connects TRBV19 to TRBJ2-3; 9 positions match TRBD2. Germline V gene data show CDR1 as LNHDA and CDR2 as SQIVND (reference sequence). Losses at the gene ends were 7 bases for V and 14 bases for J; bases not matched to a gene: 19. The CDR3 consists of 15 residues. Here the CDR3 reads CASTLAGPDTGELYF. Written as DNA, the CDR3 is TGTGCCAGTACCCTAGCGGGGCCCGACACCGGGGAGCTGTATTTT.

The chain employs TRBV7-2 and TRBJ1-5; D uncertain. The CDR3 contains 13 residues. CDR1 and CDR2 (germline): SGHTA, FQGNSA. Between the trimmed V and J ends, which lost 5 bases and 3 bases, there was a span of 8 bases. The CDR3 is CASSRLHNQPQHF. The DNA of the CDR3 is TGTGCCAGCAGCCGATTGCACAATCAGCCCCAGCATTTT.

CDR3 sequence: CASSSWGSGEQLFF. Here the CDR3 DNA reads TGTGCCAGCAGTTCATGGGGGAGTGGGGAACAACTGTTTTTT. The rearrangement uses TRBV5-6 and TRBJ1-4, with a tentative D call TRBD1 (5 bases). Between the trimmed V and J ends, which lost 5 bases and 12 bases, there was a span of 20 bases. Germline values: CDR1 SGHDT, CDR2 YYEEEE. The CDR3 totals 14 residues.